The next 18 T cell receptor beta chains were all read from a single sample in a study of siplizumab effects on memory and regulatory T cells. The table came from immunoSEQ multiplex PCR; TCRdb's copy has only in-frame clones and leaves some out. The table shows roughly 3,300 clones, with around half occurring only once. No antigens are known for them. Cocultured for roughly 6 days at 37°C were the mixed lymphocyte reaction cells. Sequenced input: CFSE-low (dividing) CD4+ T cells sorted from an allogeneic mixed lymphocyte reaction. These receptors came from a human donor in good health; the cells came from an allogeneic mixed lymphocyte reaction.

V usage is TRBV18 and J usage is TRBJ1-4; 8 nucleotides match TRBD1. There are 18 residues in the CDR3. Germline-derived CDR1 and CDR2 are KGHSH and LQKENI. Trimming cost V 2 bases and J 6 bases; bases outside gene matches: 14. This chain's CDR3 is CASSPFSPTTGADEKLFF. As DNA, the CDR3 is TGTGCCAGCTCACCATTTTCCCCCACGACAGGGGCCGATGAAAAACTGTTTTTT.

The chain is built from TRBV4-2 and TRBJ2-3, with unresolved D. The CDR3 length is 12 residues. V gave up 2 bases and J gave up 6 bases, with 6 bases separating them. Germline CDR1 reads LGHNA; CDR2 reads YNFKEQ. CDR3 in DNA: TGTGCCAGCAGCCAACTGCGTGATACGCAGTATTTT. It codes for CASSQLRDTQYF.

The chain joins TRBV19 to TRBJ2-7, with 12 bases that match TRBD2. V was pared by 2 bases and J by 1 base, with 0 bases of the junction left unmatched. This CDR3 comprises 15 residues. CDR1 is LNHDA and CDR2 is SQIVND in the germline V gene (reference sequence). CDR3 region: CASSILAGGSYEQYF. The CDR3, as DNA: TGTGCCAGTAGTATACTAGCGGGGGGGTCCTACGAGCAGTACTTC.

The chain links TRBV2 to TRBJ2-5; the match to TRBD1 covers 9 bases. Trimming at V came to 6 bases and at J to 4 bases, leaving 3 bases not matched to a gene. This CDR3 is 13 amino acids long. The germline gives CDR1 SNHLY, CDR2 FYNNEI. CDR3 protein: CASRWTGVETQYF. The CDR3 nucleotides read TGTGCCAGCAGGTGGACAGGGGTAGAGACCCAGTACTTC.

The chain carries TRBV29-1 and TRBJ2-7, with 11 bases identical to TRBD1. The V gene's germline CDR1 is SQVTM and CDR2 ANQGSEA. The CDR3 extends over 16 amino acids. Germline trimming cut 6 bases from V and 5 bases from J; bases unmatched to any gene: 15. CDR3 bases: TGCAGCGTGCCTCGCGACCGGACAGGGGGCTCGAACGAGCAGTACTTC. Its translation: CSVPRDRTGGSNEQYF.

The J gene is TRBJ1-3, the V gene TRBV28; TRBD1 agrees at 9 bases. The CDR3 covers 15 residues. The junction had 6 bases not matched to a gene; V was cut back by 5 bases and J by 4 bases. The germline V gene has CDR1 MDHEN and CDR2 SYDVKM. The CDR3 is CASSEQGAGGNTIYF. CDR3 coding DNA: TGTGCCAGCAGTGAACAGGGGGCGGGCGGAAACACCATATATTTT.

This chain links TRBV19 with TRBJ2-2; D may be TRBD2 (5 bases). The germline V and J ends were trimmed by 6 bases and 4 bases, with 12 bases remaining between them. The CDR3 covers 14 residues. From germline, CDR1 is LNHDA and CDR2 SQIVND (reference sequence). The CDR3 reads CASRWLAGTGELFF. The CDR3 DNA reads TGTGCCAGTAGGTGGCTGGCGGGCACCGGGGAGCTGTTTTTT.

The CDR3 coding sequence is TGTGCCAGCAGCCGAACAGGGGTGGAAGAAAAACTGTTTTTT. It is translated as CASSRTGVEEKLFF. This rearrangement joins TRBV5-4 to TRBJ1-4, with 7 bases lining up with TRBD1. J lost 8 bases, V lost 4 bases, and 8 bases had no gene match. CDR1 is SGHNT, CDR2 YYREEE, per germline (reference sequence). The CDR3 has 14 amino acids.

V usage is TRBV4-1 and J usage is TRBJ2-5; TRBD2 aligns across 9 bases. This CDR3 region has 19 residues. Germline CDR1 MGHRA, CDR2 YSYEKL. The V and J ends lost 0 bases and 5 bases, in that order; junction bases with no gene match: 16. CDR3 bases: TGCGCCAGCAGCCAAGATGGTGGCGGGGGGGCTCGCCAGAGGGAGACCCAGTACTTC. This sequence encodes CASSQDGGGGARQRETQYF.

This CDR3 is CASSLTPRGQTEAFF. For the CDR3, the DNA is TGCGCCAGCAGCCTCACACCCAGGGGTCAAACTGAAGCTTTCTTT. The V and J genes are TRBV4-3 and TRBJ1-1, with D tentatively TRBD1 (6 bases). Germline-derived CDR1 and CDR2 are LGHNA and YSLEER. Trimming stripped 4 bases from V and 5 bases from J, with 17 bases between. This CDR3 is 15 amino acids long.

This clone is medium-sized within its sample. The J gene is TRBJ2-2, the V gene TRBV18; no firm D call. The CDR3 spans 13 residues. Germline assignment: CDR1 KGHSH and CDR2 LQKENI. V was cut by 6 bases and J by 6 bases, with 11 bases left in between. The CDR3 region is CASSAQASGELFF. The CDR3 nucleotides are TGTGCCAGCTCGGCCCAAGCGTCCGGGGAGCTGTTTTTT. Supplemented by reference TRBV18 and TRBJ2-2, the full variable domain reads NAGVMQNPRHLVRRRGQEARLRCSPMKGHSHVYWYRQLPEEGLKFMVYLQKENIIDESGMPKERFSAEFPKEGPSILRIQQVVRGDSAAYFCASSAQASGELFFGEGSRLTVL.

This chain links TRBV6-6 with TRBJ1-4; D remains ambiguous. This CDR3 comprises 14 residues. From germline, CDR1 is MNHNY and CDR2 SVGAGI (reference sequence). Trimming shortened V by 5 bases and J by 7 bases, and 14 bases separated the two germline ends. The CDR3 region is CASSTGRSGEKLFF. Written as DNA, the CDR3 is TGTGCCAGCAGTACCGGACGGAGTGGTGAAAAACTGTTTTTT.

The chain recombines TRBV19 with TRBJ1-2; D uncertain. Trimming cost V 6 bases and J 4 bases, with 18 bases left between them. CDR3 length equals 15 residues. Germline CDR1 LNHDA, CDR2 SQIVND (reference sequence). CDR3 in amino acids: CASSSPGEGGYGYTF. The CDR3 coding sequence is TGTGCCAGTAGCTCTCCCGGGGAGGGCGGCTATGGCTACACCTTC.

The chain couples TRBV29-1 to TRBJ2-3; 11 positions agree with TRBD1. With V trimmed by 6 bases and J by 4 bases, 6 bases remained unmatched. This CDR3 has 14 amino acids. Germline assignment: CDR1 SQVTM and CDR2 ANQGSEA. The CDR3 loop is CSVGDRGSSDTQYF. CDR3 DNA sequence: TGCAGCGTGGGGGACAGGGGGAGTTCAGATACGCAGTATTTT.

The rearrangement links TRBV7-2 to TRBJ2-1; TRBD2 aligns across 7 bases. Per the germline V gene, CDR1 is SGHTA and CDR2 is FQGNSA. CDR3 length: 16 amino acids. The junction had 15 bases not matched to a gene; V was cut back by 3 bases and J by 10 bases. The DNA for the CDR3 is TGTGCCAGCAGCTTTCCGGCGGGGGTGCCCACGGAGGAGCAGTTCTTC. As protein: CASSFPAGVPTEEQFF. The entire variable domain, with the rest obtained from reference TRBV7-2 and TRBJ2-1, is as follows: GAGVSQSPSNKVTEKGKDVELRCDPISGHTALYWYRQSLGQGLEFLIYFQGNSAPDKSGLPSDRFSAERTGGSVSTLTIQRTQQEDSAVYLCASSFPAGVPTEEQFFGPGTRLTVL.

The chain joins TRBV18 to TRBJ1-1, with D hard to call. From germline, CDR1 is KGHSH and CDR2 LQKENI. The CDR3 spans 13 residues. Between the trimmed V and J ends, which lost 2 bases and 7 bases, there was a span of 11 bases. The chain's CDR3 is CASSPNVPDEAFF. The CDR3, as DNA: TGTGCCAGCTCACCAAACGTCCCGGATGAAGCTTTCTTT.

The chain recombines TRBV6-6 with TRBJ2-3, with 7 nucleotides matching TRBD1. The CDR3 covers 16 residues. The junction had 14 bases not matched to a gene; V was cut back by 5 bases and J by 6 bases. Germline-derived CDR1 and CDR2 are MNHNY and SVGAGI (reference sequence). CDR3 sequence reads: CASSTPPGQSQDTQYF. CDR3 DNA: TGTGCCAGCAGTACTCCACCGGGACAGTCACAGGATACGCAGTATTTT.

This clone occurred once. The chain carries TRBV18 and TRBJ2-2; TRBD1 aligns across 9 bases. There are 16 residues in the CDR3. With V trimmed by 3 bases and J by 5 bases, 7 bases remained unmatched. Per the germline V gene, CDR1 is KGHSH and CDR2 is LQKENI. The CDR3 loop is CASSPRETGGTGELFF. CDR3 bases: TGTGCCAGCTCACCGAGGGAGACAGGGGGAACCGGGGAGCTGTTTTTT.